These 12 T cell receptor beta chains originate from one sample sequenced in a study of breast tumors, draining lymph nodes, adjacent tissues (dated by TCRdb to the mid-2010s). Library creation used multiplex PCR. This sample was sequenced with an Illumina HiSeq 2000. Using fastp at Q25 and MiXCR, TCRdb reprocessed the public reads and kept productive beta chains. Entries that share a CDR3 protein sequence are merged under the most common genes and DNA. Counted in this sample were over 60,000 distinct CDR3 sequences; over 40% of them appeared once. The ten top clones hold over 7.5% of the sample. The specimen sequenced was breast tumor tissue. The receptors shown here come from a female donor with breast cancer. Some clones in this sample may be carry-over from other donors' samples.

Many counts were recorded for this clonotype. The CDR3 DNA sequence: TGTGCCAGCAGTCCACACCAACTGGACTCTGGAAACACCATATATTTT. Its translation: CASSPHQLDSGNTIYF. The J gene is TRBJ1-3, the V gene TRBV6-6; D gene uncertain. Per the germline V gene, CDR1 is MNHNY and CDR2 is SVGAGI (reference sequence). The CDR3 is made up of 16 amino acids. V gave up 5 bases and J gave up 0 bases, with 14 bases separating them.

The genes are TRBV11-1 and TRBJ2-7, with D perhaps TRBD2 (6 bases). This CDR3 is built from 15 residues. CDR1 and CDR2 (germline): SGHAT, FQDESV (reference sequence). Trimming pared 5 bases from V and 2 bases from J, leaving 16 bases between. This CDR3 reads CASSVGGMATYEQYF. The CDR3 DNA sequence: TGTGCCAGCAGCGTTGGGGGGATGGCAACCTACGAGCAGTACTTC.

This clonotype was observed at least ten times. V and J are TRBV9 and TRBJ2-2; D uncertain. Germline CDR1 reads SGDLS; CDR2 reads YYNGEE. V was trimmed by 0 bases and J by 4 bases, leaving 13 bases between them. The CDR3 length is 16 residues. The CDR3 DNA sequence: TGTGCCAGCAGCGTAGAGGGCGGTGAAGGCACCGGGGAGCTGTTTTTT. It codes for CASSVEGGEGTGELFF.

The rearrangement links TRBV4-2 to TRBJ2-1; possibly TRBD2 for D (5 bases). The CDR3 consists of 16 residues. Germline CDR1 is LGHNA and CDR2 is YNFKEQ. Trimming left V 1 base short and J 4 bases short, with 14 bases between. As DNA, the CDR3 is TGTGCCAGCAGCCAAGGAGAGAGCGGTTCATACAATGAGCAGTTCTTC. It is translated as CASSQGESGSYNEQFF.

The chain has TRBV11-2 and TRBJ1-5, with TRBD1 matching over 7 bases. This CDR3 has 11 residues. In germline, CDR1 is SGHAT, CDR2 FQNNGV. The V gene end was trimmed by 5 bases and the J gene end by 14 bases; junction bases not matched to a gene: 6. Written as DNA, the CDR3 is TGTGCCAGCAGCCGCACAGGGGCCGAGCATTTT. It translates to CASSRTGAEHF.

On this clonotype itself: A read error may explain this, as a much larger clone is one base away. This chain joins TRBV28 and TRBJ1-2; D remains ambiguous. Trimming took off 3 bases at V and 4 bases at J, with 12 bases between the two ends. The CDR3 consists of 14 residues. Germline V gives CDR1 MDHEN, CDR2 SYDVKM. The CDR3 loop is CASSFVGGPYGYTF. The CDR3 DNA reads as TGTGCCAGCAGTTTTGTTGGCGGGCCCTATGGCTACACCTTC.

Many counts were recorded for this clonotype. This CDR3 is CSAREGGEGTGELFF. CDR3 DNA sequence: TGCAGTGCTAGAGAAGGGGGCGAAGGAACCGGGGAGCTGTTTTTT. The chain is built from TRBV20-1 and TRBJ2-2; TRBD1 matches 7 bases. After removal of 0 bases from V and 5 bases from J, the junction contained 6 bases not matched to a gene. From germline, CDR1 is DFQATT and CDR2 SNEGSKA (reference sequence). CDR3 length equals 15 residues.

This clonotype was detected only a few times. A much larger clone differs from this one at a single base, so this may be a read error. The genes are TRBV6-6 and TRBJ2-7; 9 positions agree with TRBD1. V was clipped by 5 bases and J by 4 bases; unmatched bases: 12. From germline, CDR1 is MNHNY and CDR2 SVGAGI (reference sequence). The CDR3 totals 16 residues. The CDR3 coding sequence is TGTGCCAGCAGTCGACTCCGGGACAGGGAGCCTTACGAGCAGTACTTC. It codes for CASSRLRDREPYEQYF.

To note about this clonotype: A much larger clone lies one base from this, so it may be a read error. V is TRBV6-1 and J is TRBJ1-2, with D perhaps TRBD1 (6 bases). V lost 6 bases to trimming and J lost 0 bases, with 14 bases between them. The CDR3 totals 15 residues. Germline values: CDR1 MNHNS, CDR2 SASEGT. CDR3 protein: CASRPGHPTNYGYTF. The CDR3 DNA reads TGTGCCAGCAGACCGGGACACCCTACTAACTATGGCTACACCTTC.

The rearrangement uses TRBV6-2 or TRBV6-3 and TRBJ2-6; 7 bases line up with TRBD1. With V trimmed by 6 bases and J by 0 bases, 11 bases remained unmatched. CDR1 MNHEY and CDR2 SVGEGT come from the germline V gene. There are 18 residues in the CDR3. The CDR3 here is CASRSDRDSVSGANVLTF. The CDR3, as DNA: TGTGCCAGCAGGTCCGACAGGGATTCAGTCTCTGGGGCCAACGTCCTGACTTTC.

This clonotype was detected ten times or more. V is TRBV2 and J is TRBJ2-4; no clear D gene. The V and J ends lost 7 bases and 6 bases respectively, with 7 bases between them. The CDR3 has 11 residues. The V gene's germline CDR1 is SNHLY and CDR2 FYNNEI. The chain's CDR3 is CASKALNIQYF. For the CDR3, the DNA is TGTGCCAGCAAGGCATTAAACATTCAGTACTTC.

To note about this clonotype: A much larger clone lies one base from this, so it may be a read error. The chain uses TRBV11-2 and TRBJ2-1; 10 bases map to TRBD2. The CDR3 runs 14 residues. Germline V lookup: CDR1 SGHAT, CDR2 FQNNGV. The CDR3 nucleotides are TGTGCCCGCAGCCGGACTAGCGGCTACAATGAGCAGTTCTTC. This encodes CARSRTSGYNEQFF.